These 10 T cell receptor beta chains originate from one sample sequenced in a study of blood T cells in healthy people across ages. Sample-barcoded 5' priming and a J-beta primer mix drove a second PCR of about 6 to 12 cycles. A single record per CDR3 protein comes from TCRdb applying MiXCR to the 5' RACE reads. The data show roughly 1,500,000 distinct CDR3 sequences, with about 40% seen just once and 7.9% held by the top ten. The source material was blood. The receptors shown here come from a woman younger than 30 in good health.

The chain has TRBV21-1 and TRBJ2-7; the table's D call, TRBD1, was not checked against the DNA. TRBV21-1 is tagged as a pseudogene. The CDR3 is 16 residues long. This CDR3 reads CASSYQKGDKAYEQYF. CDR3 in DNA: TGTGCCAGCAGCTACCAAAAGGGGGATAAGGCTTACGAGCAGTACTTC.

This chain connects TRBV7-2 to TRBJ2-1; perhaps TRBD1 as D (5 bases). CDR1 is SGHTA, CDR2 FQGNSA, per germline. This CDR3 has 14 amino acids. V lost 9 bases, J lost 1 base, and 13 bases lay in between. Written as DNA, the CDR3 is TGTGCCAGTAAGGCGTCAGGGTCCTACAATGAGCAGTTCTTC. Its translation is CASKASGSYNEQFF. The whole variable domain, remainder taken from reference TRBV7-2 and TRBJ2-1, is GAGVSQSPSNKVTEKGKDVELRCDPISGHTALYWYRQSLGQGLEFLIYFQGNSAPDKSGLPSDRFSAERTGGSVSTLTIQRTQQEDSAVYLCASKASGSYNEQFFGPGTRLTVL.

Regarding this clonotype: A junction end diverges from the germline sequence, so it may reflect a read error. The rearrangement uses TRBV25-1 and TRBJ2-7, with a possible D match to TRBD1 (5 bases). Germline assignment: CDR1 MGHDK and CDR2 SYGVNS. This CDR3 spans 15 amino acids. CDR3 residues: CASSDPARADNEQHF. CDR3 DNA sequence: TGTGCCAGCAGTGACCCTGCCAGGGCGGACAATGAGCAGCACTTC.

The rearrangement joins TRBV28 to TRBJ2-7; the D gene is possibly TRBD1 (5 bases). V was shortened by 7 bases and J by 5 bases, with 18 bases between the two germline ends. This CDR3 spans 14 amino acids. The germline CDR1 and CDR2 sequences are MDHEN and SYDVKM. The CDR3 nucleotides read TGTGCCAGCAATCGCGGTGGGGCGCCGCACGAGCAGTACTTC. Translating gives CASNRGGAPHEQYF. Filled out from reference TRBV28 and TRBJ2-7, the complete variable domain reads DVKVTQSSRYLVKRTGEKVFLECVQDMDHENMFWYRQDPGLGLRLIYFSYDVKMKEKGDIPEGYSVSREKKERFSLILESASTNQTSMYLCASNRGGAPHEQYFGPGTRLTVT.

In its sample, this clonotype was seen many times. The chain links TRBV29-1 to TRBJ2-5, with 9 bases that match TRBD1. Trimming cost V 6 bases and J 6 bases; bases outside gene matches: 17. CDR3 length equals 16 residues. The germline V gene encodes CDR1 SQVTM and CDR2 ANQGSEA. CDR3 bases: TGCAGCGTGTCTCCCCCGGGACAGGGACTTGCAAAGACCCAGTACTTC. It translates to CSVSPPGQGLAKTQYF.

The V gene is TRBV2, the J gene TRBJ2-5; D may be TRBD2 (6 bases). The end of the DNA fits TRBJ2-7 better, so the J call may be wrong. This CDR3 is 15 amino acids long. The V gene's germline CDR1 is SNHLY and CDR2 FYNNEI. The CDR3 nucleotides read TGTGCCAGCAGTGAGCGTCAGGGAGGAGGATACGAGCAGTACTTC. It is translated as CASSERQGGGYEQYF.

This clonotype has a handful of counts. The chain combines TRBV6-6 with TRBJ2-3; TRBD1 matches 11 bases. The CDR3 runs 15 residues. Germline CDR1 and CDR2: MNHNY and SVGAGI (reference sequence). Losses at the gene ends were 6 bases for V and 6 bases for J; bases not matched to a gene: 8. CDR3 amino acids: CASSHPDRGRDTQYF. In DNA form, the CDR3 reads TGTGCCAGCAGCCACCCGGACAGGGGGCGTGATACGCAGTATTTT.

The chain combines TRBV20-1 with TRBJ2-7; TRBD2 aligns across 7 bases. V dropped 6 bases and J dropped 0; count of bases not matched to a gene: 8. The CDR3 extends over 14 amino acids. Germline values: CDR1 DFQATT, CDR2 SNEGSKA (reference sequence). CDR3 region: CSAVSGAYSYEQYF. As DNA, the CDR3 is TGCAGTGCCGTCAGCGGGGCGTACTCCTACGAGCAGTACTTC.

The rearrangement links TRBV20-1 to TRBJ2-7, with 7 bases matching TRBD1. The CDR3 extends over 15 amino acids. Germline values: CDR1 DFQATT, CDR2 SNEGSKA (reference sequence). The J segment lost 2 bases and the V segment lost 6 bases, leaving 13 bases of the junction unmatched. This CDR3 is CSATDRATITYEQYF. CDR3 nucleotides: TGCAGTGCAACCGACAGGGCGACTATTACCTACGAGCAGTACTTC.

The V and J genes are TRBV4-1 and TRBJ2-1; a weak D match, TRBD1 (6 bases). The germline V and J ends were trimmed by 0 bases and 7 bases, with 10 bases remaining between them. This CDR3 has 14 amino acids. Per germline, CDR1 MGHRA and CDR2 YSYEKL. The CDR3 coding sequence is TGCGCCAGCAGCCAAGACTTGAGGGGGAATGAGCAGTTCTTC. Protein sequence: CASSQDLRGNEQFF.